Listed below are T cell receptor beta chains from one sample, sequenced in a study of control samples from healthy donors and cancer patients. Libraries were prepared by immunoSEQ multiplex PCR; TCRdb keeps only in-frame clonotypes and omits some of them. The repertoire holds 190,000 or so clones, with just under 95% as singletons. Sequencing input: blood. Receptors were obtained from a man between 18 and 35 years old in good health. The CDR3 runs from the conserved cysteine through the conserved F or W. The order of the fields is CDR3 DNA, CDR3 protein, V gene, clone size, D gene, J gene. A D gene is named only where the DNA matches it firmly. Clone size is given for some rows only: seen once, a few or many times, or a class if the clone is expanded.

DNA: TGTGCCAGCAGTTTCTCCGACAGGGGCGACTATGGCTACACCTTC
CDR3: CASSFSDRGDYGYTF
V: TRBV28
size: -
D: TRBD1
J: TRBJ1-2

DNA: TGTGCCAGCAGCCAGAAGATCACCGGGGAGCTGTTTTTT
CDR3: CASSQKITGELFF
V: TRBV6-5
size: once
D: -
J: TRBJ2-2

DNA: TGCGCCAGCAGCCGAAGAGAGGGGGGATCTAGCTCCTATAATTCACCCCTCCACTTT
CDR3: CASSRREGGSSSYNSPLHF
V: TRBV4-1
size: -
D: -
J: TRBJ1-6

DNA: TGTGCCAGCCGATCAGGGTCCAGCTCCTACAATGAGCAGTTCTTC
CDR3: CASRSGSSSYNEQFF
V: TRBV18
size: -
D: -
J: TRBJ2-1

DNA: TGTGCCAGCAGTTCCGAGACAGGGGGGTATGGCTACACCTTC
CDR3: CASSSETGGYGYTF
V: TRBV6-7
size: -
D: TRBD1
J: TRBJ1-2

DNA: TGTGCCAGCAGTTTACAACAGGGGTCTGGAAACACCATATATTTT
CDR3: CASSLQQGSGNTIYF
V: TRBV28
size: -
D: TRBD1
J: TRBJ1-3

DNA: TGTGCCAGCAGCTTGGCCGGGAGCGGGGGATCCTACGAGCAGTACTTC
CDR3: CASSLAGSGGSYEQYF
V: TRBV5-4
size: -
D: TRBD2
J: TRBJ2-7

DNA: TGTGCCAGCTCACTGGACAGAGACGAGCAGTACTTC
CDR3: CASSLDRDEQYF
V: TRBV18
size: -
D: -
J: TRBJ2-7

DNA: TGTGCCAGCAGCCACACGAGCTCCTACAATGAGCAGTTCTTC
CDR3: CASSHTSSYNEQFF
V: TRBV3-1/TRBV3-2
size: -
D: -
J: TRBJ2-1

DNA: TGTGCCAGCCCTAGGGGGGGATACAATGAGCAGTTCTTC
CDR3: CASPRGGYNEQFF
V: TRBV2
size: -
D: -
J: TRBJ2-1

DNA: TGCGCCAGCAGCACAGGGGGCTGGGGCTACACCTTC
CDR3: CASSTGGWGYTF
V: TRBV5-1
size: -
D: TRBD1
J: TRBJ1-2

DNA: TGTGCCTACAAAGACAGTTATGGCTACACCTTC
CDR3: CAYKDSYGYTF
V: TRBV30
size: -
D: -
J: TRBJ1-2

DNA: TGTGCCAGCAGTATGATACAGGGGAACGTACACGAGCAGTACTTC
CDR3: CASSMIQGNVHEQYF
V: TRBV6-5
size: -
D: TRBD1
J: TRBJ2-7

DNA: TGTGCTAGTGGTTTGCCACACACAGGGGCAATGACTGGAAACACCATATATTTT
CDR3: CASGLPHTGAMTGNTIYF
V: TRBV12-5
size: -
D: TRBD1
J: TRBJ1-3

DNA: TGCGCCAGCAGCTTGGCTGGCAGGGGTTTGGGGACCCAGTACTTC
CDR3: CASSLAGRGLGTQYF
V: TRBV5-1
size: -
D: -
J: TRBJ2-5

DNA: TGTGCCAGCAGTTTATCCCAGGGGATTGCTGAAGCTTTCTTT
CDR3: CASSLSQGIAEAFF
V: TRBV28
size: -
D: -
J: TRBJ1-1

DNA: TGTGCCACCTCAAACCCGGGACAGGGGTTTTACGGGCAGTACTTC
CDR3: CATSNPGQGFYGQYF
V: TRBV27
size: -
D: TRBD1
J: TRBJ2-7

DNA: TGTGCCAGCAGCCCGGACAGGGGGCGCGATGAAAAACTGTTTTTT
CDR3: CASSPDRGRDEKLFF
V: TRBV5-4
size: -
D: TRBD1
J: TRBJ1-4

DNA: TGTGCCAGTAGTATAACAGGATCCATCTCTGGGGCCAACGTCCTGACTTTC
CDR3: CASSITGSISGANVLTF
V: TRBV19
size: -
D: -
J: TRBJ2-6

DNA: TGTGCCAGCAGTGAAGGCGGCCAAGATACGCAGTATTTT
CDR3: CASSEGGQDTQYF
V: TRBV6-1
size: -
D: -
J: TRBJ2-3

DNA: TGTGCCAGCAGCCAAGACAGGGGTGCTCTCTACGAGCAGTACTTC
CDR3: CASSQDRGALYEQYF
V: TRBV5-6
size: -
D: TRBD1
J: TRBJ2-7

DNA: TGTGCCAGTAGTATGGCTAGGGCGGTGGAAGAGACCCAGTACTTC
CDR3: CASSMARAVEETQYF
V: TRBV19
size: -
D: -
J: TRBJ2-5

DNA: TGTGCCAGCAGCCCTGGGACAGGGGGAGGGGGCTACGAGCAGTACTTC
CDR3: CASSPGTGGGGYEQYF
V: TRBV5-6
size: -
D: TRBD1
J: TRBJ2-7

DNA: TGTGCCAGTAACCCCAGGGGGGACTCTGGAAACACCATATATTTT
CDR3: CASNPRGDSGNTIYF
V: TRBV19
size: -
D: TRBD1
J: TRBJ1-3

DNA: TGTGCCAGTAGTATAGATTCGGGCAGACTTAGCAATCAGCCCCAGCATTTT
CDR3: CASSIDSGRLSNQPQHF
V: TRBV19
size: -
D: -
J: TRBJ1-5

DNA: TGTGCCAGCAGCAAAAGCCGGTTTGACACTGAAGCTTTCTTT
CDR3: CASSKSRFDTEAFF
V: TRBV7-8
size: -
D: -
J: TRBJ1-1

DNA: TGTGCCAGCAGCCAAGACGCAAGCGGGCAATACGAGCAGTACTTC
CDR3: CASSQDASGQYEQYF
V: TRBV6-5
size: -
D: -
J: TRBJ2-7

DNA: TGCAGCGGTCGGGGGGGTACAGATACGCAGTATTTT
CDR3: CSGRGGTDTQYF
V: TRBV29-1
size: -
D: TRBD2
J: TRBJ2-3

DNA: TGTGCCAGCCGCAGGGATACCGGGACATCGAACACCGGGGAGCTGTTTTTT
CDR3: CASRRDTGTSNTGELFF
V: TRBV28
size: -
D: -
J: TRBJ2-2

DNA: TGTGCCAGCAGTTACTCATTAGGGCCAGGAGAGACCCAGTACTTC
CDR3: CASSYSLGPGETQYF
V: TRBV6-2/TRBV6-3
size: -
D: -
J: TRBJ2-5

DNA: TGTGCCAGCAGCCCCGTGGTAGCGGGGGATCGGCTGTTTTTT
CDR3: CASSPVVAGDRLFF
V: TRBV5-5
size: once
D: TRBD2
J: TRBJ2-2

DNA: TGTGCCAGCAGCATAAGGACAAGATATAGCAATCAGCCCCAGCATTTT
CDR3: CASSIRTRYSNQPQHF
V: TRBV5-7
size: -
D: -
J: TRBJ1-5

DNA: TGTGCCAGCAAAGGCTACGAGCAGTACTTC
CDR3: CASKGYEQYF
V: TRBV2
size: once
D: -
J: TRBJ2-7

DNA: TGTGCCAGCATCATATATAGGGCAGCTTCTCACACTGAAGCTTTCTTT
CDR3: CASIIYRAASHTEAFF
V: TRBV5-8
size: -
D: -
J: TRBJ1-1

DNA: TGTGCCAGTAGTATTGGAGTCCGCAGTTTCACTGAAGCTTTCTTT
CDR3: CASSIGVRSFTEAFF
V: TRBV19
size: -
D: -
J: TRBJ1-1

DNA: TGCGCCAGCAGCCAAGAGGGCTCGGGGGGCGAGCAGTACTTC
CDR3: CASSQEGSGGEQYF
V: TRBV4-1
size: -
D: TRBD2
J: TRBJ2-7

DNA: TGTGCCATCAGTGAACCAAGGACTTTCAAACTGTTTTTT
CDR3: CAISEPRTFKLFF
V: TRBV10-3
size: few
D: -
J: TRBJ1-4

DNA: TGTGCCTGGGCAGACGGGACAGGAAACACTGAAGCTTTCTTT
CDR3: CAWADGTGNTEAFF
V: TRBV30
size: -
D: TRBD1
J: TRBJ1-1

DNA: TGCGCCAGCTCCCCCTCGGACAGCCTCTACGAGCAGTACTTC
CDR3: CASSPSDSLYEQYF
V: TRBV5-1
size: -
D: -
J: TRBJ2-7

DNA: TGTGCCAGCACCAGGACAGGCCCGCGGAGTGGCTACACCTTC
CDR3: CASTRTGPRSGYTF
V: TRBV6-5
size: -
D: TRBD1
J: TRBJ1-2

DNA: TGTGCCAGCAGCTTTTTCGGGCAGTTAAATTCACCCCTCCACTTT
CDR3: CASSFFGQLNSPLHF
V: TRBV13
size: -
D: -
J: TRBJ1-6

DNA: TGCGCCAGCAGCTTGGGACAGGGCAACACAGATACGCAGTATTTT
CDR3: CASSLGQGNTDTQYF
V: TRBV5-1
size: -
D: TRBD1
J: TRBJ2-3

DNA: TGTGCCAGCAGTTTAACAGGGATGTATTCACCCCTCCACTTT
CDR3: CASSLTGMYSPLHF
V: TRBV6-5
size: -
D: -
J: TRBJ1-6

DNA: TGTGCCAGCAGCCGAGACAGGGGCACTGAAGCTTTCTTT
CDR3: CASSRDRGTEAFF
V: TRBV9
size: -
D: TRBD1
J: TRBJ1-1